The clone carrying this T cell receptor (beta chain) is a singleton in its sample. From germline, CDR1 is SGHNT and CDR2 YENEEA. Deletions cut 3 bases from V and 7 bases from J, with 6 bases between. The CDR3 has 11 residues. The source of the sample is a study of T cell responses to AZD1222 COVID-19 vaccine. Profiling relied on immunoSEQ multiplex PCR, and the TCRdb table lists in-frame clones only, not all of them. Among about 180,000 clones, 90% were seen once, and the ten largest hold less than 1.6%. The source was peripheral blood, collected on day 0 of AZD1222 vaccination. This TCR was recovered from an adult in good health. This rearrangement joins TRBV11-3 to TRBJ1-1; the D is unclear. CDR3 amino acids: CASSFQLEAFF. The CDR3 DNA reads as TGTGCCAGCAGCTTTCAGCTTGAAGCTTTCTTT.